This T cell receptor beta chain was recovered during a study of T-cell reconstitution after alpha-beta-depleted transplantation in children listed by TCRdb under 2016. A note on the overall study: Using TCR repertoire profiling, the study followed T-cell immune reconstitution in a quantitative way in children after TCRalphabeta/CD19-depleted allogeneic hematopoietic cell transplantation.

The library relied on PCR. Sequencing was performed on an Illumina HiSeq 2500. TCR libraries were prepared with molecular barcoding, using unique molecular identifiers to normalize TCRbeta repertoire quantification. TCRdb passed the public sequencing reads through fastp at Q25 and MiXCR, retaining productive beta sequences. A single entry per CDR3 protein holds the most common genes and DNA from its merged rows. Present in this sample are 750,000 to 950,000 distinct CDR3 sequences, 16% of which were seen just once. The ten largest clones take up roughly 4.8% of the sample. The paper's findings and limits, for the study overall: In some patients, high TCRbeta diversity at day 60 was attributed to recipient T cells and intrathymic progenitors that had survived conditioning. Over subsequent months, a decline in hyperexpanded clone frequencies was noted, and after one year, T-cell counts and TCRbeta diversity were mostly ascribed to newly produced T cells. About two months after transplant, the apparently early recovery of alphabetaT-cell counts reportedly depended on just several hundred clones that had expanded rapidly and came from non-depleted graft cells.

The treatment or condition label, read with the paper, signifies: allogeneic hematopoietic cell transplantation with graft depleted of TCRalphabeta T cells and CD19 B cells. TCRalphabeta/CD19-depleted allogeneic hematopoietic cell grafts were given to the transplant recipients, all of whom were children. A remark on this clonotype: No antigen is known for it. No much larger clonotype is one base removed from it; base qualities were not supplied.

Its CDR3 holds 11 amino acids, cysteine through phenylalanine. The sequence is cut down to CDR3 DNA, 33 bases in frame from base 1. CDR1 and CDR2 were assigned from the germline V gene as SGHNT and YENEEA. V loses 5 bases, J loses 8 bases, and the germline ends lie 7 bases apart. The receptor was derived from a male patient younger than 18 who had a stem cell transplant for acute lymphoblastic leukemia, so the T cells may come from the graft donor. This sample comprised PBMCs, mostly from graft donor cells, obtained 360 days after TCRalphabeta/CD19-depleted stem cell transplant. The rearrangement combines TRBV11-3 with TRBJ2-1; too little of a D gene remains to name it. The DNA reads TGTGCCAGCAGCCACGGGTATGAGCAGTTCTTC. Protein translation: CASSHGYEQFF.